Below are 25 T cell receptor beta chains sequenced from a single sample in a study of CD8+ T cells in alopecia areata. After isolation, RNA underwent reverse transcription to generate cDNA as the sequencing template. The method was immunoSEQ multiplex PCR; TCRdb's version includes in-frame clones alone and lacks a portion of them. Here the sample spans about 200,000 clones, roughly three fifths being singletons. The sample consisted of CD8+ T cells sorted from blood. These TCRs come from a human donor in good health.

The chain joins TRBV7-9 to TRBJ2-7; D unclear. Germline lookup yields CDR1 SEHNR and CDR2 FQNEAQ (reference sequence). Trimming took 1 base from V and 6 from J, leaving 7 bases between them. This CDR3 is built from 12 residues. CDR3 sequence reads: CASSLGAPEQYF. In nucleotides, the CDR3 is TGTGCCAGCAGCTTAGGGGCCCCCGAGCAGTACTTC.

This clone was observed a single time. This chain links TRBV29-1 with TRBJ1-2; possibly TRBD1 for D (5 bases). V gave up 4 bases and J gave up 8 bases, with 17 bases separating them. Germline CDR1 reads SQVTM; CDR2 reads ANQGSEA. The CDR3 sequence is 13 residues long. CDR3 sequence reads: CSVAHPGTVGYTF. The CDR3 DNA follows: TGCAGCGTTGCCCACCCCGGGACTGTCGGCTACACCTTC.

V is TRBV4-1 and J is TRBJ1-4, with TRBD1 matching over 10 bases. V gave up 4 bases and J gave up 6 bases; unmatched junction bases: 8. CDR3 size: 16 residues. Germline CDR1 is MGHRA and CDR2 is YSYEKL. CDR3 loop: CASSPSPGTGDEKLFF. As DNA, the CDR3 is TGCGCCAGCAGCCCCAGCCCCGGGACAGGGGATGAAAAACTGTTTTTT.

This clone was seen only a few times. V is TRBV7-9 and J is TRBJ2-5; D unclear. The CDR3 has 12 amino acids. Deletions cut 5 bases from V and 9 bases from J, with 13 bases between. Germline loops: CDR1 SEHNR, CDR2 FQNEAQ (reference sequence). DNA for the CDR3: TGTGCCAGCAGCCCCCCCGATCGGGCCCAGTACTTC. Its protein product is CASSPPDRAQYF.

This chain links TRBV29-1 with TRBJ2-2, with D unresolved. Germline CDR1 reads SQVTM; CDR2 reads ANQGSEA. V was cut by 5 bases and J by 7 bases, with 5 bases left in between. This CDR3 has 10 residues. The CDR3 DNA follows: TGCAGCGTTAGGATCGGGGAGCTGTTTTTT. It translates to CSVRIGELFF.

The gene calls are TRBV7-6 and TRBJ2-3; 7 nucleotides agree with TRBD2. CDR1 is SGHVS and CDR2 is FNYEAQ in the germline V gene. The CDR3 is 14 amino acids. The trim removed 5 bases at V and 6 bases at J, leaving 8 bases unmatched. For the CDR3, the DNA is TGTGCCAGCAGCGCGATGGGGGGAGGGGATACGCAGTATTTT. The encoded protein is CASSAMGGGDTQYF.

This clone was seen more than once but under ten times. The rearrangement joins TRBV19 to TRBJ1-6; D remains ambiguous. The CDR3 contains 12 residues. Deletions cut 8 bases from V and 4 bases from J, with 6 bases between. Germline loops: CDR1 LNHDA, CDR2 SQIVND (reference sequence). The CDR3 DNA sequence: TGTGCCAGTGGACGGTATAATTCACCCCTCCACTTT. The encoded protein is CASGRYNSPLHF.

The chain links TRBV27 to TRBJ1-2; D is possibly TRBD1 (6 bases). V was trimmed by 5 bases and J by 6 bases, leaving 7 bases between them. Germline V lookup: CDR1 MNHEY, CDR2 SMNVEV (reference sequence). The CDR3 loop spans 11 amino acids. CDR3 nucleotide sequence: TGTGCCAGCAGTCCAGGGGATGGCTACACCTTC. The encoded protein is CASSPGDGYTF.

This clone was counted once. The J gene is TRBJ1-6, the V gene TRBV5-6, with D unclear. V gave up 0 bases and J gave up 14 bases, with 9 bases separating them. CDR3 length: 12 residues. Germline CDR1 reads SGHDT; CDR2 reads YYEEEE. Here the CDR3 reads CASSLEGKTLHF. In DNA, the CDR3 is TGTGCCAGCAGCTTGGAGGGTAAGACCCTCCACTTT.

This clone has only one observation. The chain joins TRBV4-1 to TRBJ2-5, with D perhaps matching TRBD1 (6 bases). Trimming pared 1 base from V and 1 base from J, leaving 7 bases between. This CDR3 spans 14 amino acids. Germline-derived CDR1 and CDR2 are MGHRA and YSYEKL. As DNA, the CDR3 is TGCGCCAGCAGCCAAGTACAGGGCCAAGAGACCCAGTACTTC. This codes for CASSQVQGQETQYF.

The gene calls are TRBV20-1 and TRBJ2-3; no clear D. Trimming removed 5 bases at V and 3 bases at J, with 3 bases between. The CDR3 contains 10 residues. CDR1 DFQATT and CDR2 SNEGSKA come from the germline V gene (reference sequence). CDR3 protein: CSAQTDTQYF. In DNA, the CDR3 is TGCAGTGCTCAAACAGATACGCAGTATTTT.

The chain employs TRBV11-2 and TRBJ2-7; the D gene could be TRBD1 or TRBD2 (5 bases each). The CDR3 extends over 12 amino acids. In germline, CDR1 is SGHAT, CDR2 FQNNGV. Trimming took off 5 bases at V and 6 bases at J, with 11 bases between the two ends. The CDR3 bases are TGTGCCAGCAGCCTTGGGACGATCGAGCAGTACTTC. Protein product: CASSLGTIEQYF.

This clone was recorded a few times. The CDR3 DNA reads as TGTGCCAGCTCACCCGCGGACGTTTGGTCGCCCCAGCATTTT. Its translation: CASSPADVWSPQHF. This chain connects TRBV18 to TRBJ1-5; D is ambiguous. Germline-derived CDR1 and CDR2 are KGHSH and LQKENI. The length of the CDR3 is 14 residues. Trimming left V 3 bases short and J 9 bases short, with 15 bases between.

This clone was seen a handful of times. The chain employs TRBV19 and TRBJ1-1; D ambiguous. Germline V CDR1 and CDR2: LNHDA, SQIVND (reference sequence). V lost 10 bases and J lost 1, with 19 bases in between. The CDR3 is 15 residues long. The CDR3 sequence: CATSLGLARNTEAFF. CDR3 in DNA: TGTGCCACCAGTCTAGGGCTGGCACGGAACACTGAAGCTTTCTTT.

The gene calls are TRBV7-9 and TRBJ2-3, with a tentative D call TRBD1 (6 bases). Trimming removed 7 bases at V and 0 bases at J, with 17 bases between. This CDR3 comprises 16 residues. CDR1 SEHNR and CDR2 FQNEAQ come from the germline V gene (reference sequence). The DNA for the CDR3 is TGTGCCAGCAAGGACAGTGAAATATCTAGCACAGATACGCAGTATTTT. This codes for CASKDSEISSTDTQYF. The whole variable domain, filled in from reference TRBV7-9 and TRBJ2-3, reads DTGVSQNPRHKITKRGQNVTFRCDPISEHNRLYWYRQTLGQGPEFLTYFQNEAQLEKSRLLSDRFSAERPKGSFSTLEIQRTEQGDSAMYLCASKDSEISSTDTQYFGPGTRLTVL.

Comment on this clone: In the same sample, other DNA sequences code for this CDR3. The chain combines TRBV5-6 with TRBJ1-1; no definite D call. Germline CDR1 reads SGHDT; CDR2 reads YYEEEE. Trimming pared 2 bases from V and 3 bases from J, leaving 5 bases between. The CDR3 length is 12 residues. The CDR3 DNA sequence: TGTGCCAGCAGCTTTTCGGACACTGAAGCTTTCTTT. Its translation is CASSFSDTEAFF. Complete variable domain (other parts from reference TRBV5-6 and TRBJ1-1): DAGVTQSPTHLIKTRGQQVTLRCSPKSGHDTVSWYQQALGQGPQFIFQYYEEEERQRGNFPDRFSGHQFPNYSSELNVNALLLGDSALYLCASSFSDTEAFFGQGTRLTVV.

This chain joins TRBV5-1 and TRBJ2-7; 7 bases map to TRBD1. Trimming took 0 bases from V and 0 from J; bases not matched to a gene: 9. Germline values: CDR1 SGHRS, CDR2 YFSETQ. The length of the CDR3 is 17 residues. The chain's CDR3 is CASSLAVGQALSYEQYF. In DNA, the CDR3 is TGCGCCAGCAGCTTGGCCGTCGGACAGGCCCTCTCCTACGAGCAGTACTTC.

The table lists this clone with a few counts. The J gene is TRBJ1-6, the V gene TRBV6-1; D not resolved. V was cut by 2 bases and J by 0 bases, with 14 bases left in between. The CDR3 loop spans 18 amino acids. Germline V lookup: CDR1 MNHNS, CDR2 SASEGT. The CDR3: CASSESGQASSYNSPLHF. CDR3 DNA: TGTGCCAGCAGTGAAAGCGGCCAGGCTAGCTCCTATAATTCACCCCTCCACTTT.

The chain uses TRBV27 and TRBJ2-2, with D possibly being TRBD1 or TRBD2 (6 bases each). The germline V gene has CDR1 MNHEY and CDR2 SMNVEV (reference sequence). The CDR3 has 15 residues. V lost 3 bases to trimming and J lost 4 bases, with 12 bases between them. DNA of the CDR3: TGTGCCAGCAGTTTTACGGGGGCGGGCACCGGGGAGCTGTTTTTT. The encoded protein is CASSFTGAGTGELFF.

A few counts support this clone. The chain has TRBV13 and TRBJ1-2; D gene ambiguous. The CDR3 has 13 residues. Trimming left V 5 bases short and J 8 bases short, with 15 bases between. The germline V gene has CDR1 PRHDT and CDR2 FYEKMQ (reference sequence). CDR3 bases: TGTGCCAGCAGCGTTACAGCCTTTTGGGGCTACACCTTC. This gives the protein CASSVTAFWGYTF.

The chain carries TRBV29-1 and TRBJ2-1, with 9 bases that match TRBD2. The germline V gene has CDR1 SQVTM and CDR2 ANQGSEA. CDR3 length equals 13 residues. V was pared by 6 bases and J by 7 bases, with 7 bases of the junction left unmatched. The CDR3 DNA reads TGCAGCGTGCCGGGACTAGCAGGGAATGAGCAGTTCTTC. Amino acid sequence: CSVPGLAGNEQFF.

This clone was detected a few times. The chain employs TRBV19 and TRBJ1-2; weak D call: TRBD1 (5 bases). Germline V gives CDR1 LNHDA, CDR2 SQIVND (reference sequence). Trimming shortened V by 4 bases and J by 3 bases, and 12 bases separated the two germline ends. The CDR3 totals 14 residues. Written as DNA, the CDR3 is TGTGCCAGTAGTAACTTACAGGTTTACTATGGCTACACCTTC. Amino acid sequence: CASSNLQVYYGYTF.

This chain connects TRBV4-1 to TRBJ2-1, with 12 bases fitting TRBD2. CDR1 is MGHRA and CDR2 is YSYEKL in the germline V gene. The CDR3 is 16 amino acids. V lost 4 bases to trimming and J lost 4 bases; unmatched junction nucleotides: 5. CDR3 DNA sequence: TGCGCCAGCAGCCCCGCTAGCGGGGGGGATTACAATGAGCAGTTCTTC. It yields the protein CASSPASGGDYNEQFF.

V is TRBV4-1 and J is TRBJ2-5, with 8 bases that match TRBD1. Trimming cost V 0 bases and J 4 bases; bases outside gene matches: 7. Germline V gene lookup returns CDR1 MGHRA and CDR2 YSYEKL. This CDR3 spans 16 amino acids. CDR3 amino acids: CASSQEAAGGGETQYF. Here the CDR3 DNA reads TGCGCCAGCAGCCAAGAGGCGGCAGGGGGCGGAGAGACCCAGTACTTC.

This chain links TRBV11-2 with TRBJ2-7; 7 bases match TRBD2. Germline loops: CDR1 SGHAT, CDR2 FQNNGV. After removal of 1 base from V and 6 bases from J, the junction contained 6 bases not matched to a gene. There are 14 residues in the CDR3. CDR3 DNA: TGTGCCAGCAGCTTAGCGGCGGGGGTAATCGAGCAGTACTTC. Translated: CASSLAAGVIEQYF.